There are a few counts of the clone carrying this TCR beta chain. Trimming took 6 bases from V and 6 from J, leaving 6 bases between them. The CDR3 runs 11 residues. Germline assignment: CDR1 WSHSY and CDR2 SAAADI. The source of the sample is a study of early T cells in non-severe SARS-CoV-2 infection. Individual cDNA molecules received unique molecular identifiers during library preparation. TCRdb processed the 5' RACE reads anew with MiXCR; each CDR3 protein has one entry. The table lists about 81,000 distinct CDR3 sequences, more than 13% of them singletons. Sequenced: whole blood. The clonotype originates from an adult who was a healthcare worker with PCR-confirmed SARS-CoV-2 infection or an uninfected control (not recorded which). The chain combines TRBV10-2 with TRBJ2-1; D call uncertain. In DNA, the CDR3 is TGCGCCAGCAGCGCAATCAATGAGCAGTTCTTC. Translated, it gives CASSAINEQFF.